This T cell receptor beta chain was observed in a study of identifying expanded T cells in peripheral blood. The study's findings and limits: Differentially abundant clones: around 1.2 between replicates, around 17 at 2 to 3 weeks, around 19 at four. Across healthy donors, higher total template counts meant significantly greater roughly two-week count variance.

On this clone: What it binds is not known.

This CDR3 comprises 15 residues. With 1 base clipped from V and 5 bases from J, the junction kept 3 bases outside the gene matches. Per germline, CDR1 MDHEN and CDR2 SYDVKM. Here immunoSEQ multiplex PCR was the method, and the copy in TCRdb shows in-frame clones only, minus some. The table includes about 58,000 clones, roughly nine tenths detected once. Healthy donors had no documented immune events, such as infections, while sampled. Material for sequencing was blood. This rearrangement joins TRBV28 to TRBJ1-5; 9 bases align to TRBD1. The clonotype comes from a person between 18 and 75 years old in good health. The CDR3 DNA reads TGTGCCAGCAGTTTATTGGGACAGGGCTATCAGCCCCAGCATTTT. Its protein is CASSLLGQGYQPQHF.